This is a list of T cell receptor beta chains from one sample in a study of blood T cell repertoires in COVID-19. Produced via immunoSEQ multiplex PCR; TCRdb's table is partial and in-frame only. The sample includes approximately 110,000 clones, less than 80% of them seen just once. The specimen was peripheral blood. The origin of the receptors is a man aged 70 or older with active or convalescent COVID-19. CDR3s leave out the opening cysteine and the closing phenylalanine or tryptophan. Each record gives: J gene, V gene, clone size, CDR3 protein. Where a row states a size, it is once, few, many or the class of an expanded clone; other rows omit it.

>TRBJ1-5|TRBV6-5|NA
ASTGQGLFQPQH
>TRBJ1-5|TRBV18|NA
ASSPPDQPQH
>TRBJ2-5|TRBV15|NA
ASGVRGTAQETQY
>TRBJ2-1|TRBV28|NA
ASRSRLADSYNEQF
>TRBJ2-3|TRBV5-1|NA
ASSLGDISTDTQY
>TRBJ2-5|TRBV5-1|NA
ASAGLEEETQY
>TRBJ2-5|TRBV2|NA
ASRATGEETQY
>TRBJ2-1|TRBV5-5|NA
ASSLGPGQGINEQF
>TRBJ1-5|TRBV10-3|NA
AISESSGKQPQH
>TRBJ1-1|TRBV5-4|NA
ASSVFTGGYTEAF
>TRBJ2-3|TRBV30|NA
AWNRAGDTQY
>TRBJ2-1|TRBV3-1/TRBV3-2|NA
ASSPSLSNEQF
>TRBJ1-2|TRBV24-1|NA
ATSATTGNYGYT
>TRBJ1-4|TRBV19|NA
ASSHNSGEKLF
>TRBJ2-7|TRBV28|NA
ASSFVYSYEQY
>TRBJ2-3|TRBV2|few
ASMGLELDTQY
>TRBJ1-3|TRBV18|few
ASSPREASGNTIY
>TRBJ2-7|TRBV19|NA
ASSIDPYSGYEQY
>TRBJ2-5|TRBV5-4|NA
ASSLLAGGQETQY
>TRBJ2-3|TRBV7-3|NA
ASSLGGAGDTQY
>TRBJ2-1|TRBV11-2|NA
ASSLQGNYNEQF
>TRBJ2-1|TRBV6-5|NA
ASSPGTSGYNEQF
>TRBJ1-1|TRBV6-5|few
ASSYSTGLNTEAF
>TRBJ1-1|TRBV15|NA
ATSREQGNTEAF
>TRBJ1-4|TRBV5-1|once
ASSLTGATNEKLF
>TRBJ2-2|TRBV5-1|NA
ASSLSGPTGELF
>TRBJ1-2|TRBV28|NA
ASGTGTGSGYT
>TRBJ2-3|TRBV11-2|NA
ASSLGTGGGTQY
>TRBJ1-3|TRBV11-3|NA
ASSPEAGVSSGNTIY
>TRBJ2-7|TRBV7-9|few
ASSLVARSEQY
>TRBJ2-1|TRBV6-6|NA
ASSYFGGNEQF
>TRBJ2-7|TRBV6-5|NA
ASSYPGQKNEQY
>TRBJ1-5|TRBV12-3/TRBV12-4|NA
ASSPNRGQPQH
>TRBJ1-1|TRBV2|NA
ASSGQGAYTEAF
>TRBJ2-7|TRBV9|NA
ASSVTSGSNREQY
>TRBJ2-1|TRBV11-2|NA
ASTPGTNAYNEQF
>TRBJ2-7|TRBV6-6|NA
ASSYESRNSYEQY
>TRBJ2-2|TRBV10-1|NA
ASSESGAGGGELF
>TRBJ2-7|TRBV7-3|NA
ASSLTGKKAYEQY
>TRBJ2-1|TRBV11-2|NA
ASSLGTSRSAGEQF
>TRBJ2-7|TRBV18|NA
ASSRQGVEQY
>TRBJ1-5|TRBV5-1|NA
ASSLDTEGQPQH
>TRBJ1-1|TRBV3-1/TRBV3-2|once
ASSPSWGQGDTEAF
>TRBJ1-2|TRBV30|NA
AWTGIYGYT
>TRBJ1-1|TRBV20-1|few
SASLQGYTEAF
>TRBJ1-1|TRBV19|NA
ASRLGQGETEAF
>TRBJ1-2|TRBV5-1|NA
ASSLEAQGDGYT
>TRBJ2-7|TRBV15|NA
ATSAGGGVYEQY
>TRBJ2-3|TRBV5-1|NA
ASMSGRSDTQY
>TRBJ2-1|TRBV27|few
ASSSGTSGNNEQF
>TRBJ2-3|TRBV6-6|NA
ASLTLSGDTDTQY
>TRBJ2-3|TRBV28|NA
ASRDRGQRSTDTQY
>TRBJ1-1|TRBV5-4|NA
ASSLQQINTEAF
>TRBJ1-4|TRBV18|few
ASSPTGGDEKLF
>TRBJ2-3|TRBV5-1|NA
ASSSQGARGDTQY
>TRBJ2-5|TRBV7-9|NA
ASSLQAGVYQETQY
>TRBJ2-3|TRBV5-1|NA
ASSATGSTDTQY